This T cell receptor (beta chain) is from a study of T cell repertoires in cytomegalovirus infection. Study details: Well-studied HLA-B-restricted CMV epitopes were used in the study alongside recently identified HLA-C-restricted ones. Indications came from public TCR beta signatures; they pointed to CMV infection and to a matching HLA type. Whole-study findings and limits: Clonotype analysis showed dominance of the ex vivo response by HLA-C-restricted CMV-specific TCR beta clonotypes.

This clonotype was seen a handful of times. Its specificity is unknown. The V gene's germline CDR1 is SSHAT and CDR2 FNYEAQ (reference sequence). The CDR3 extends over 15 amino acids. V was pared by 5 bases and J by 2 bases, with 7 bases of the junction left unmatched. TCRdb used MiXCR to reprocess the reads, holding one entry per CDR3 protein. The sample shows approximately 470,000 distinct CDR3 sequences, about 42% of them seen only once. This sample comprised cultured PBMCs, obtained from culture after CMV antigen stimulation. This clonotype was sampled from a human donor in good health (CMV status not recorded). Some clones in this sample may be carry-over from other donors' samples. The chain joins TRBV7-7 to TRBJ2-7; TRBD1 matches 9 bases. The CDR3 sequence is CASSNDRGNPYEQYF. The CDR3 nucleotides are TGTGCCAGCAGCAACGACAGGGGGAATCCCTACGAGCAGTACTTC.